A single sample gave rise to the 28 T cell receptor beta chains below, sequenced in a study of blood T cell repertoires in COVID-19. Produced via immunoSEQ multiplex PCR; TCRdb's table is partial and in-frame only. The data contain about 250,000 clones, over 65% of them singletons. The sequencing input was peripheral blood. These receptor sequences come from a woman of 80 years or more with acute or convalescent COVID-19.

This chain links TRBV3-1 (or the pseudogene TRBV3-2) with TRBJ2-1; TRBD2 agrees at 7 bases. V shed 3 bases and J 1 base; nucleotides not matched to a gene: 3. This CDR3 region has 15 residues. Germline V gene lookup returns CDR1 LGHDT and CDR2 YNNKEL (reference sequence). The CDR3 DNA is TGTGCCAGCAGCCAGCTACTAGCGTCCTACAATGAGCAGTTCTTC. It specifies CASSQLLASYNEQFF.

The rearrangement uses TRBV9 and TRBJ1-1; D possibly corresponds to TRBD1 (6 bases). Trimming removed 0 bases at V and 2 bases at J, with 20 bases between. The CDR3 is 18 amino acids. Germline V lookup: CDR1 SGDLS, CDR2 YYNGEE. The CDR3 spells CASSVGRQENFLNTEAFF. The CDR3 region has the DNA TGTGCCAGCAGCGTAGGTAGACAGGAGAATTTCTTAAACACTGAAGCTTTCTTT.

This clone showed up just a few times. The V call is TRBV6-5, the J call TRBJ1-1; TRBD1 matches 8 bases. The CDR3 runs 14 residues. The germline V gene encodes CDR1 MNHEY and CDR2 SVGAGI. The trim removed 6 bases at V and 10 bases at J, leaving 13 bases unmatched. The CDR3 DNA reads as TGTGCCAGCAGCATGGACAGGGCCCCCTTTTCAGCTTTCTTT. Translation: CASSMDRAPFSAFF.

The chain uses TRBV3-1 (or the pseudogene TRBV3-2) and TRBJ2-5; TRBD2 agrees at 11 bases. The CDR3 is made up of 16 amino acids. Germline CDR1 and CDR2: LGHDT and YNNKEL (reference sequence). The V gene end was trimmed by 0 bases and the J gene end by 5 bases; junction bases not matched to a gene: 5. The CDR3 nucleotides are TGTGCCAGCAGCCAAGAGCCGGGACTAGCGGCGGAGACCCAGTACTTC. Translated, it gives CASSQEPGLAAETQYF.

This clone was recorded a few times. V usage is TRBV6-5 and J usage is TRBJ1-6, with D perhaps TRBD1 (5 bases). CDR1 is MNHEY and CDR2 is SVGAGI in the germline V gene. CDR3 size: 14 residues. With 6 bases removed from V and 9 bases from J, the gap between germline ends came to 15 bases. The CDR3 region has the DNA TGTGCCAGCAGCGAGACAGTTGTGGGTTCACCCCTCCACTTT. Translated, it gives CASSETVVGSPLHF.

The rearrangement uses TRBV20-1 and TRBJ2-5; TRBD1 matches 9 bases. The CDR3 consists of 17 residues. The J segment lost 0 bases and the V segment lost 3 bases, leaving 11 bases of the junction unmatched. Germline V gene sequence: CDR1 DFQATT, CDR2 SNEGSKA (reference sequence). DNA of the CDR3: TGCAGTGCTAGTGGCGAAGGGACAGGGCTATACCAAGAGACCCAGTACTTC. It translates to CSASGEGTGLYQETQYF.

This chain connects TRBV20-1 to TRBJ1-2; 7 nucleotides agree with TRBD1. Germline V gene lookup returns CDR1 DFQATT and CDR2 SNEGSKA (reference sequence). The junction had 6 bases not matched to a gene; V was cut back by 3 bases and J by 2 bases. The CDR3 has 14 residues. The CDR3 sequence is CSASDRQGNYGYTF. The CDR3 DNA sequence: TGCAGTGCTAGTGACCGACAGGGCAACTATGGCTACACCTTC.

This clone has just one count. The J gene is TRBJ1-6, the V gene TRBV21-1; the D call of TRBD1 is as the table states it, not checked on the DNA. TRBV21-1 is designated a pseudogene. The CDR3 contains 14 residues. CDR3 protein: CASSKRRVNSPLHF. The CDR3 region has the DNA TGTGCCAGCAGCAAACGCAGGGTAAATTCACCCCTCCACTTT.

The CDR3 is CASSVATGGTDTQYF. CDR3 DNA: TGTGCCAGCAGCGTGGCGACAGGGGGCACAGATACGCAGTATTTT. The chain joins TRBV9 to TRBJ2-3, with TRBD1 matching over 8 bases. CDR1 is SGDLS, CDR2 YYNGEE, per germline. J was trimmed by 1 base and V by 2 bases; bases with no gene match: 3. The CDR3 covers 15 residues.

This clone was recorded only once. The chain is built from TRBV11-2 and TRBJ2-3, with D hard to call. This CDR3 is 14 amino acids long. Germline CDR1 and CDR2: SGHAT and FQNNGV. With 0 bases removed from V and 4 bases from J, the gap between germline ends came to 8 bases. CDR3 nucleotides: TGTGCCAGCAGCTTAGAATGGGCGTCAGATACGCAGTATTTT. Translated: CASSLEWASDTQYF. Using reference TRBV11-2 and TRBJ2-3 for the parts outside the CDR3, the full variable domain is EAGVAQSPRYKIIEKRQSVAFWCNPISGHATLYWYQQILGQGPKLLIQFQNNGVVDDSQLPKDRFSAERLKGVDSTLKIQPAKLEDSAVYLCASSLEWASDTQYFGPGTRLTVL.

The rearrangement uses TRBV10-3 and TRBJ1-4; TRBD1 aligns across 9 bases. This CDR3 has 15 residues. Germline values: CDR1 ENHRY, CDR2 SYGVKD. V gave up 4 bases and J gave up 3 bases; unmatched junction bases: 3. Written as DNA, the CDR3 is TGTGCCATCAGTGCGGGACAGGGATCTAATGAAAAACTGTTTTTT. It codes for CAISAGQGSNEKLFF.

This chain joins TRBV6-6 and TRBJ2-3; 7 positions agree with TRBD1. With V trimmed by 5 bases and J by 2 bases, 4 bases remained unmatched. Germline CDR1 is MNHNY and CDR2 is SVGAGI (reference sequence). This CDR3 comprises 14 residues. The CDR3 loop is CASSQDRYTDTQYF. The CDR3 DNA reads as TGTGCCAGCAGTCAGGACAGGTACACAGATACGCAGTATTTT.

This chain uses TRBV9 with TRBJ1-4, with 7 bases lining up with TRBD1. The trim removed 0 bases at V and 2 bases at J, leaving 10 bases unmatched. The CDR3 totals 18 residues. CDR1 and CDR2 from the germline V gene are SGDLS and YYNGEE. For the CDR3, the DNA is TGTGCCAGCAGCGTAGGGGCAGGGGGGTTTTCGACTAATGAAAAACTGTTTTTT. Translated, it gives CASSVGAGGFSTNEKLFF.

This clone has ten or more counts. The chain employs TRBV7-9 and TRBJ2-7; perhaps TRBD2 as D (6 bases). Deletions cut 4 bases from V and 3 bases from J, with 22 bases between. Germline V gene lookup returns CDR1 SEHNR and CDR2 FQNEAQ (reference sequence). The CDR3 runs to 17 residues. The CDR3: CASSSPAGGEGDYEQYF. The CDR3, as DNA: TGTGCCAGCAGCTCCCCAGCTGGCGGGGAAGGGGACTACGAGCAGTACTTC.

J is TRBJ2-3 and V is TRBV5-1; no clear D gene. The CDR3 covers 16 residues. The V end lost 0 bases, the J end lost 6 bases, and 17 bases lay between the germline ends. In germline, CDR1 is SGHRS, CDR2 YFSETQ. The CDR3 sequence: CASSLAVLTTGDTQYF. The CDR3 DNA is TGCGCCAGCAGCTTGGCTGTTTTAACGACCGGGGATACGCAGTATTTT.

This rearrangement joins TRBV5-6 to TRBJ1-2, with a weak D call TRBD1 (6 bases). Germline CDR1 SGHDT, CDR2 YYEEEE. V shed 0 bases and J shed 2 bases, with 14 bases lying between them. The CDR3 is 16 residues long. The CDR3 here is CASSLGQGMMNYGYTF. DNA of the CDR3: TGTGCCAGCAGCTTGGGTCAGGGGATGATGAACTATGGCTACACCTTC.

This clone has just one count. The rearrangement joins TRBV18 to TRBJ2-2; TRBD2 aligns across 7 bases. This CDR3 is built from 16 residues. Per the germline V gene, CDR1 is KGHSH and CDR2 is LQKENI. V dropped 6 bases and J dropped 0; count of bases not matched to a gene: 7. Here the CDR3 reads CASSRLAGANTGELFF. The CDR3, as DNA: TGTGCCAGCTCGCGGTTAGCGGGCGCGAACACCGGGGAGCTGTTTTTT.

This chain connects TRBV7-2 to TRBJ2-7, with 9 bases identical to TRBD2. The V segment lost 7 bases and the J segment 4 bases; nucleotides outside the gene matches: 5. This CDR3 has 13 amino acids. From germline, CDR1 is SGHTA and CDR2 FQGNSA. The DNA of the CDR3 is TGTGCCAGCACTGCGGGGGGGCCTTACGAGCAGTACTTC. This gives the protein CASTAGGPYEQYF.

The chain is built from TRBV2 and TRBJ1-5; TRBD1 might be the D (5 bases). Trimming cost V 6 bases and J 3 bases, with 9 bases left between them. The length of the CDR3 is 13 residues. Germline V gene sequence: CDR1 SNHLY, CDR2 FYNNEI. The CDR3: CASSGHFNQPQHF. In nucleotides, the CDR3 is TGTGCCAGCAGCGGACACTTCAATCAGCCCCAGCATTTT.

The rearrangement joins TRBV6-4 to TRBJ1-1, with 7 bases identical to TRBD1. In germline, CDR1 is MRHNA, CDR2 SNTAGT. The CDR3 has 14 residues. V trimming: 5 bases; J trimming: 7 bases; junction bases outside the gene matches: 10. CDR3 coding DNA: TGTGCCAGCAGTCCCCGGACAGGCAGGGGTGAAGCTTTCTTT. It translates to CASSPRTGRGEAFF.

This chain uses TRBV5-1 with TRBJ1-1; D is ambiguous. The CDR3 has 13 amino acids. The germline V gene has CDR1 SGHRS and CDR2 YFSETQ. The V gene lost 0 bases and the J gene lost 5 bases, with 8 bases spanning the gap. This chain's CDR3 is CASSLDSRTEAFF. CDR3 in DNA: TGCGCCAGCAGCTTGGACAGTCGGACTGAAGCTTTCTTT.

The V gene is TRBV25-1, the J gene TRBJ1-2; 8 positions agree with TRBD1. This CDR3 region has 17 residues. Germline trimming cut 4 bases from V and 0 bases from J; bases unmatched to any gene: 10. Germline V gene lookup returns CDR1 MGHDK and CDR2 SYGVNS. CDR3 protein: CASSASDRGAANYGYTF. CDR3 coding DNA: TGTGCCAGCAGTGCCTCCGACAGGGGAGCCGCTAACTATGGCTACACCTTC.

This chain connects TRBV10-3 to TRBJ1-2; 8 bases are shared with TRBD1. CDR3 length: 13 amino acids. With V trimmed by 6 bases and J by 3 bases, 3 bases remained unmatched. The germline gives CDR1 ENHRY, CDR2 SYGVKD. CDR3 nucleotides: TGTGCCATCAGACCGACAGGGGACTATGGCTACACCTTC. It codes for CAIRPTGDYGYTF.

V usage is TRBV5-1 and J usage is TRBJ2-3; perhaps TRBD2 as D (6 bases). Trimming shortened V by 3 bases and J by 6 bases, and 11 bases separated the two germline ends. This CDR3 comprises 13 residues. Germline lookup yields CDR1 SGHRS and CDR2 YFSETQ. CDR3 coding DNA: TGCGCCAGCAGCTCAAGACTAGGGGATACGCAGTATTTT. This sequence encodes CASSSRLGDTQYF.

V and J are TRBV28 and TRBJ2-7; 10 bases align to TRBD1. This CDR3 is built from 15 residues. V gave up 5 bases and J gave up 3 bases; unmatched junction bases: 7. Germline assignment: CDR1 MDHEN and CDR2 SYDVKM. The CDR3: CASSVTGTGDYEQYF. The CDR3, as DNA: TGTGCCAGCAGTGTGACCGGGACAGGGGACTACGAGCAGTACTTC.

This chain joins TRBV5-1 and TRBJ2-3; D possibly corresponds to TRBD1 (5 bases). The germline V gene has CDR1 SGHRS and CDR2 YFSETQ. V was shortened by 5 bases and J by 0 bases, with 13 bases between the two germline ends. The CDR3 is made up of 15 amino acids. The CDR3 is CASSVDNLSTDTQYF. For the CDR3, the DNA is TGCGCCAGCAGTGTGGACAACCTCAGCACAGATACGCAGTATTTT.

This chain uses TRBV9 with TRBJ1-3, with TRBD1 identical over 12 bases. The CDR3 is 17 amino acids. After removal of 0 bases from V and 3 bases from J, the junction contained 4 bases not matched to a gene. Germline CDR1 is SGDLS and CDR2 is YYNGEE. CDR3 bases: TGTGCCAGCAGCGTAGGTGGGACAGGGGGCCTTGGAAACACCATATATTTT. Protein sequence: CASSVGGTGGLGNTIYF.

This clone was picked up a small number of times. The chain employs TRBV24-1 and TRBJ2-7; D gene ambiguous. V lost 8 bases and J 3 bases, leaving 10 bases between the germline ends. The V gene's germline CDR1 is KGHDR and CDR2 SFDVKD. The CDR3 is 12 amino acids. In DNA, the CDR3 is TGTGCCACCAACCTTCCGGTCTACGAGCAGTACTTC. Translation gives CATNLPVYEQYF.